The 27 T cell receptor beta chains below were found in one sample sequenced in a study of identical twins. TCRdb re-analysed the 5' RACE reads in MiXCR, keeping a single row per CDR3 protein. The data show hundreds of thousands of distinct CDR3 sequences, 18% seen once. This same sample was also part of a study on T cells expressing NK-cell markers.

The source material was PBMCs. These receptors came from a young woman in good health.

V usage is TRBV9 and J usage is TRBJ1-2; D is uncertain. The CDR3 totals 13 residues. Trimming cost V 0 bases and J 7 bases, with 10 bases left between them. CDR1 is SGDLS, CDR2 YYNGEE, per germline. The CDR3 is CASSVVGSAGYTF. For the CDR3, the DNA is TGTGCCAGCAGCGTAGTCGGGTCTGCTGGCTACACCTTC. The variable domain in full, with the rest retrieved from reference TRBV9 and TRBJ1-2, is DSGVTQTPKHLITATGQRVTLRCSPRSGDLSVYWYQQSLDQGLQFLIQYYNGEERAKGNILERFSAQQFPDLHSELNLSSLELGDSALYFCASSVVGSAGYTFGSGTRLTVV.

This clonotype was seen more than once but under ten times. The chain is built from TRBV20-1 and TRBJ1-1; the match to TRBD1 covers 9 bases. J gave up 5 bases and V 0 bases, and 10 bases lay outside the gene matches. Germline V gives CDR1 DFQATT, CDR2 SNEGSKA (reference sequence). The CDR3 is 16 amino acids. The CDR3 loop reads CSARDTRADRGTEAFF. The CDR3 DNA reads as TGCAGTGCTAGAGATACCCGTGCGGACAGGGGAACTGAAGCTTTCTTT.

The chain has TRBV10-3 and TRBJ2-3; D possibly matches TRBD1 or TRBD2 (5 bases each). Germline loops: CDR1 ENHRY, CDR2 SYGVKD. The germline V and J ends were trimmed by 6 bases and 6 bases, with 19 bases remaining between them. The CDR3 extends over 15 amino acids. The CDR3 loop reads CAISLHGTSRDTQYF. CDR3 DNA: TGTGCCATCAGCCTCCACGGGACCAGCCGGGATACGCAGTATTTT.

This clonotype showed up just a few times. The chain recombines TRBV5-1 with TRBJ2-1; a possible D gene is TRBD1 (5 bases). The CDR3 extends over 15 amino acids. Per germline, CDR1 SGHRS and CDR2 YFSETQ. The germline V and J ends were trimmed by 5 bases and 1 base, with 13 bases remaining between them. The CDR3 loop is CASSLTALSYNEQFF. For the CDR3, the DNA is TGCGCCAGCAGTTTGACAGCACTTTCCTACAATGAGCAGTTCTTC. Full variable domain (outside the CDR3, taken from reference TRBV5-1 and TRBJ2-1): KAGVTQTPRYLIKTRGQQVTLSCSPISGHRSVSWYQQTPGQGLQFLFEYFSETQRNKGNFPGRFSGRQFSNSRSEMNVSTLELGDSALYLCASSLTALSYNEQFFGPGTRLTVL.

This rearrangement joins TRBV7-2 to TRBJ2-2, with 9 bases matching TRBD2. The V gene end was trimmed by 2 bases and the J gene end by 4 bases; junction bases not matched to a gene: 5. The CDR3 contains 16 residues. Germline V lookup: CDR1 SGHTA, CDR2 FQGNSA. This CDR3 is CASSLRLAGFTGELFF. CDR3 nucleotide sequence: TGTGCCAGCAGCTTAAGGCTAGCGGGATTCACCGGGGAGCTGTTTTTT.

The CDR3 DNA reads TGCGCCAGCAGTGAGCGAACTAGCGGCTCCTACAATGAGCAGTTCTTC. Translation gives CASSERTSGSYNEQFF. The chain recombines TRBV10-1 with TRBJ2-1; 8 nucleotides agree with TRBD2. The V segment lost 2 bases and the J segment 0 bases; nucleotides outside the gene matches: 3. The CDR3 consists of 16 residues. Germline V gene data show CDR1 as WNHNN and CDR2 as SYGVQD (reference sequence).

The table lists this clonotype with a few counts. The chain couples TRBV9 to TRBJ1-5, with D hard to call. The CDR3 consists of 14 residues. The germline V and J ends were trimmed by 0 bases and 7 bases, with 11 bases remaining between them. In germline, CDR1 is SGDLS, CDR2 YYNGEE. CDR3 sequence reads: CASSVDPGWQPQHF. In DNA form, the CDR3 reads TGTGCCAGCAGCGTAGATCCGGGTTGGCAGCCCCAGCATTTT.

The V call is TRBV6-5, the J call TRBJ1-2; D remains ambiguous. The CDR3 spans 13 residues. Germline CDR1 is MNHEY and CDR2 is SVGAGI. The V end lost 0 bases, the J end lost 7 bases, and 9 bases lay between the germline ends. DNA for the CDR3: TGTGCCAGCAGTTACTCGAATCCAGTTGGCTACACCTTC. Translated: CASSYSNPVGYTF.

CDR3 nucleotide sequence: TGTGCCAGCAGCTCTCGGGGTACGGGTGGCTACACCTTC. It codes for CASSSRGTGGYTF. The genes are TRBV7-8 and TRBJ1-2; no definite D call. This CDR3 is built from 13 residues. V lost 4 bases and J lost 7, with 13 bases in between. CDR1 and CDR2 from the germline V gene are SGHVS and FQNEAQ.

The chain links TRBV7-8 to TRBJ2-3, with 8 bases identical to TRBD1. V was clipped by 2 bases and J by 0 bases; unmatched bases: 7. From germline, CDR1 is SGHVS and CDR2 FQNEAQ. The CDR3 runs to 17 residues. For the CDR3, the DNA is TGTGCCAGCAGCTTATTCAGGGGGCAGGCTAGCACAGATACGCAGTATTTT. The encoded protein is CASSLFRGQASTDTQYF.

The chain joins TRBV12-3 or TRBV12-4 to TRBJ1-1; TRBD1 aligns across 8 bases. The trim removed 6 bases at V and 9 bases at J, leaving 9 bases unmatched. The CDR3 is 13 amino acids. The CDR3 spells CASSRQGWGKAFF. CDR3 nucleotide sequence: TGTGCCAGCAGCCGACAGGGGTGGGGGAAAGCTTTCTTT.

This clonotype has just a few counts. The genes are TRBV20-1 and TRBJ2-5; the D gene is possibly TRBD2 (5 bases). V was clipped by 6 bases and J by 1 base, with 15 bases between them. The V gene's germline CDR1 is DFQATT and CDR2 SNEGSKA (reference sequence). This CDR3 spans 14 amino acids. The DNA of the CDR3 is TGCAGTGCCCCCCCCCAAGGGAGCCAAGAGACCCAGTACTTC. Translated, it gives CSAPPQGSQETQYF.

CDR3 DNA sequence: TGTGCCAGCAGCGCCTCTCCCTCAGGGAACTACGAGCAGTACTTC. Translating it yields CASSASPSGNYEQYF. The V call is TRBV7-6, the J call TRBJ2-7; weak D call: TRBD1 (5 bases). Between the trimmed V and J ends, which lost 5 bases and 3 bases, there was a span of 17 bases. The germline CDR1 and CDR2 sequences are SGHVS and FNYEAQ. The CDR3 totals 15 residues.

The chain has TRBV3-1 and TRBJ2-5; possibly TRBD2 for D (6 bases). This CDR3 has 15 amino acids. Per germline, CDR1 LGHDT and CDR2 YNNKEL (reference sequence). Trimming removed 3 bases at V and 2 bases at J, with 13 bases between. The CDR3 sequence: CASSQTRGKQETQYF. The CDR3 nucleotides are TGTGCCAGCAGCCAGACTAGAGGGAAACAAGAGACCCAGTACTTC.

This clonotype was seen many times. This chain uses TRBV18 with TRBJ1-1; 7 bases are shared with TRBD1. In germline, CDR1 is KGHSH, CDR2 LQKENI. Trimming at V came to 8 bases and at J to 5 bases, leaving 11 bases not matched to a gene. This CDR3 is 14 amino acids long. The CDR3 protein is CASSPRQGGTEAFF. For the CDR3, the DNA is TGTGCCAGCAGCCCGAGACAGGGAGGAACTGAAGCTTTCTTT. The whole variable domain, filled in from reference TRBV18 and TRBJ1-1, reads NAGVMQNPRHLVRRRGQEARLRCSPMKGHSHVYWYRQLPEEGLKFMVYLQKENIIDESGMPKERFSAEFPKEGPSILRIQQVVRGDSAAYFCASSPRQGGTEAFFGQGTRLTVV.

This clonotype was picked up many times. The chain employs TRBV20-1 and TRBJ1-5, with 8 bases identical to TRBD1. V trimming: 3 bases; J trimming: 7 bases; junction bases outside the gene matches: 11. Germline lookup yields CDR1 DFQATT and CDR2 SNEGSKA (reference sequence). This CDR3 is built from 15 residues. The CDR3 sequence is CSASVSGQEFQPQHF. CDR3 DNA sequence: TGCAGTGCTAGTGTCTCGGGACAGGAATTCCAGCCCCAGCATTTT.

The V gene is TRBV5-5, the J gene TRBJ2-7, with 7 bases that match TRBD1. The V gene end was trimmed by 4 bases and the J gene end by 11 bases; junction bases not matched to a gene: 6. CDR1 is SGHKS and CDR2 is YYEKEE in the germline V gene (reference sequence). The CDR3 length is 11 residues. The DNA for the CDR3 is TGTGCCAGCAGCCCACTGGGGACAGAGTACTTC. This codes for CASSPLGTEYF.

The gene calls are TRBV10-3 and TRBJ1-5; D is perhaps TRBD1 (5 bases). V dropped 10 bases and J dropped 6 bases, with 16 bases sitting between them. The CDR3 runs to 13 residues. Germline-derived CDR1 and CDR2 are ENHRY and SYGVKD. For the CDR3, the DNA is TGTGCCAGCCGGGACTTCGGGGGTCAGCCCCAGCATTTT. Protein: CASRDFGGQPQHF.

This clonotype has only a few counts. The gene calls are TRBV7-2 and TRBJ2-2; TRBD2 matches 9 bases. V was pared by 5 bases and J by 7 bases, with 5 bases of the junction left unmatched. In germline, CDR1 is SGHTA, CDR2 FQGNSA. CDR3 length equals 14 residues. Here the CDR3 reads CASSTGLANGELFF. The CDR3 DNA sequence: TGTGCCAGCAGCACGGGACTAGCAAACGGGGAGCTGTTTTTT.

This clonotype was detected only a few times. The chain joins TRBV6-5 to TRBJ2-7; a possible D gene is TRBD1 (6 bases). Per germline, CDR1 MNHEY and CDR2 SVGAGI. The CDR3 extends over 12 amino acids. V lost 7 bases to trimming and J lost 6 bases, with 13 bases between them. The CDR3, as DNA: TGTGCCAGCATCGGTCTAGGGGGCGAGCAGTACTTC. It codes for CASIGLGGEQYF.

CDR3 bases: TGTGCCAGCAGCTTGGACAGGGTCCATAGCAATCAGCCCCAGCATTTT. Protein product: CASSLDRVHSNQPQHF. The rearrangement uses TRBV5-5 and TRBJ1-5, with D possibly matching TRBD1 (6 bases). This CDR3 is built from 16 residues. V lost 0 bases to trimming and J lost 0 bases, with 10 bases between them. Germline loops: CDR1 SGHKS, CDR2 YYEKEE (reference sequence).

This clonotype has a handful of counts. CDR3 sequence: CSARAKEQGLDTQYF. CDR3 coding DNA: TGCAGTGCTAGAGCCAAGGAACAGGGTTTAGATACGCAGTATTTT. The chain couples TRBV20-1 to TRBJ2-3; a weak D match, TRBD1 (6 bases). Germline CDR1 is DFQATT and CDR2 is SNEGSKA (reference sequence). Between the trimmed V and J ends, which lost 1 base and 5 bases, there was a span of 16 bases. The CDR3 has 15 amino acids.

This clonotype occurred a few times. The chain carries TRBV6-2 or TRBV6-3 and TRBJ2-3; D gene uncertain. The CDR3 has 11 amino acids. V dropped 1 base and J dropped 6 bases, with 2 bases sitting between them. Germline V lookup: CDR1 MNHEY, CDR2 SVGEGT. CDR3 sequence (DNA): TGTGCCAGCAGTTACTGGGATACGCAGTATTTT. Protein: CASSYWDTQYF.

The rearrangement links TRBV6-1 to TRBJ2-7, with D perhaps TRBD2 (5 bases). The CDR3 length is 14 residues. V lost 6 bases to trimming and J lost 0 bases, with 12 bases between them. The germline V gene has CDR1 MNHNS and CDR2 SASEGT. The CDR3 region has the DNA TGTGCCAGCAGCCTCCGACGGGACTCCTACGAGCAGTACTTC. Its translation is CASSLRRDSYEQYF.

This clonotype was observed a handful of times. The chain joins TRBV20-1 to TRBJ1-1; 10 bases agree with TRBD1. The CDR3 contains 14 residues. Trimming took 1 base from V and 6 from J; bases not matched to a gene: 5. Germline CDR1 reads DFQATT; CDR2 reads SNEGSKA (reference sequence). The CDR3 here is CSARGRDRGPEAFF. For the CDR3, the DNA is TGCAGTGCTAGAGGAAGGGACAGGGGTCCTGAAGCTTTCTTT.

This sequence joins TRBV27 and TRBJ2-7, with unresolved D. The ends were cut back, 4 bases at V and 1 base at J, with 8 bases in the middle. The CDR3 length is 13 residues. Germline V gives CDR1 MNHEY, CDR2 SMNVEV (reference sequence). The DNA for the CDR3 is TGTGCCAGCAGTTACCGCGAATCCTACGAGCAGTACTTC. This codes for CASSYRESYEQYF.

J is TRBJ2-7 and V is TRBV11-1; the match to TRBD2 covers 8 bases. The CDR3 sequence is 18 residues long. Germline CDR1 is SGHAT and CDR2 is FQDESV (reference sequence). J lost 0 bases, V lost 1 base, and 11 bases had no gene match. Here the CDR3 DNA reads TGTGCCAGCAGCTTAGGTGGCGGGACTAGACCTAGCTCCTACGAGCAGTACTTC. Protein: CASSLGGGTRPSSYEQYF. Looking up the rest from reference TRBV11-1 and TRBJ2-7 gives the full variable domain: EAEVAQSPRYKITEKSQAVAFWCDPISGHATLYWYRQILGQGPELLVQFQDESVVDDSQLPKDRFSAERLKGVDSTLKIQPAELGDSAMYLCASSLGGGTRPSSYEQYFGPGTRLTVT.